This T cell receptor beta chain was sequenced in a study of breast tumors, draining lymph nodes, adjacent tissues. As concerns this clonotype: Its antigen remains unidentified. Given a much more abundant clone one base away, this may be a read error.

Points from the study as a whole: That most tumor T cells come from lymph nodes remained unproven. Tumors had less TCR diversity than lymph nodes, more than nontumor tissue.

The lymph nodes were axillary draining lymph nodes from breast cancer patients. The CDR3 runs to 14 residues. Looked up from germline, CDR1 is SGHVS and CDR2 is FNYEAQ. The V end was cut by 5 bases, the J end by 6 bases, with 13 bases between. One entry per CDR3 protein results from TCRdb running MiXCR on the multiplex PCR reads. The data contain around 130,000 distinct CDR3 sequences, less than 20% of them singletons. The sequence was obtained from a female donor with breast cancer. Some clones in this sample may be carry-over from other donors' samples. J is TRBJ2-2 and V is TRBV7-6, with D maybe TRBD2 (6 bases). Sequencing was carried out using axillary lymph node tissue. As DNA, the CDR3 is TGTGCCAGCAGCCCCCGTGTAGCGGCCGGGGAGCTGTTTTTT. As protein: CASSPRVAAGELFF. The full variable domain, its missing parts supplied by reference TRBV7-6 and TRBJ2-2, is GAGVSQSPRYKVTKRGQDVALRCDPISGHVSLYWYRQALGQGPEFLTYFNYEAQQDKSGLPNDRFSAERPEGSISTLTIQRTEQRDSAMYRCASSPRVAAGELFFGEGSRLTVL.